This section outlines one T cell receptor (beta chain) sequence together with its context. Germline CDR1 reads MNHNY; CDR2 reads SVGAGI (reference sequence). With 2 bases removed from V and 4 bases from J, the gap between germline ends came to 17 bases. This CDR3 has 16 residues. Produced via immunoSEQ multiplex PCR; TCRdb's table is partial and in-frame only. This sample has roughly 97,000 clones, with over 90% found just once. This sample is part of a study of siplizumab effects on memory and regulatory T cells. The sequencing input was Tregs sorted from blood. J is TRBJ1-2 and V is TRBV6-6; tentatively, D is TRBD1 (6 bases). The TCR comes from a human donor in good health. Here the CDR3 DNA reads TGTGCCAGCAGTTACGCCGCGGGGGCGCTCGGCTATGGCTACACCTTC. Translation gives CASSYAAGALGYGYTF.